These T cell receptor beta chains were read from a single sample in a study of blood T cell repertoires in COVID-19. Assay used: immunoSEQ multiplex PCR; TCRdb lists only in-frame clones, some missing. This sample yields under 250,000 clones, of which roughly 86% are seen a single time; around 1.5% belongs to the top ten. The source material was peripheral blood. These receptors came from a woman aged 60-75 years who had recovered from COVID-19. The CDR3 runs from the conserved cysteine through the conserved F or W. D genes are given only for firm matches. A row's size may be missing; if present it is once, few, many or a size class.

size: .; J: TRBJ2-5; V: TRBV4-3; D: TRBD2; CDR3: CASSQDSLAGGPKYF; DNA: TGCGCCAGCAGCCAAGATTCGCTAGCGGGGGGCCCAAAGTACTTC
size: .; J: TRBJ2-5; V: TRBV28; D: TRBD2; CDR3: CASSPAGPPGAQYF; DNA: TGTGCCAGCAGCCCAGCGGGACCCCCCGGGGCCCAGTACTTC
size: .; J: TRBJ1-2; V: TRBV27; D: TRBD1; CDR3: CASSRQTGTGGRRSGYTF; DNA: TGTGCCAGCAGTAGACAAACCGGGACAGGGGGACGGAGAAGTGGCTACACCTTC
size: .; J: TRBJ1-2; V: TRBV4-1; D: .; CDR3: CASSQSTELHGYTF; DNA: TGCGCCAGCAGCCAATCGACGGAGCTCCATGGCTACACCTTC
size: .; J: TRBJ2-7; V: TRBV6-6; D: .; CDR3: CASSATDYEQYF; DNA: TGTGCCAGCAGCGCCACAGACTACGAGCAGTACTTC
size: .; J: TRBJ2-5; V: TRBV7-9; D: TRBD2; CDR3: CASSLHGGVQETQYF; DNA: TGTGCCAGCAGCTTGCACGGGGGGGTTCAAGAGACCCAGTACTTC
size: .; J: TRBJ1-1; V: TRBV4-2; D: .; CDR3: CASSHITGMNTEAFF; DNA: TGTGCCAGCAGCCACATCACAGGGATGAACACTGAAGCTTTCTTT
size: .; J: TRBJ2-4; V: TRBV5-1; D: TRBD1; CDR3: CASSLTGAPAKNIQYF; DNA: TGCGCCAGCAGCTTGACAGGGGCCCCAGCCAAAAACATTCAGTACTTC
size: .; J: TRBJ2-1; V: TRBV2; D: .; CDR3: CASRSVAYNEQFF; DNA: TGTGCCAGCAGATCAGTCGCCTACAATGAGCAGTTCTTC
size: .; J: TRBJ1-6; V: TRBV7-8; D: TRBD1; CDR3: CASSPRGPGSPLHF; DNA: TGTGCCAGCAGCCCAAGGGGGCCCGGGTCACCCCTCCACTTT
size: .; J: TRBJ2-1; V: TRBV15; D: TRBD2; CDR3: CATSRGGGWNEQFF; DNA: TGTGCCACCAGCAGAGGGGGGGGTTGGAATGAGCAGTTCTTC
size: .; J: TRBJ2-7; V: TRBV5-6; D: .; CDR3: CASSLAGGYRTYEQYF; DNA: TGTGCCAGCAGCTTGGCCGGCGGGTATAGGACCTACGAGCAGTACTTC
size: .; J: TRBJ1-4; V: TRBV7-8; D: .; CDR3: CASSLAPQGQRLFF; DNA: TGTGCCAGCAGCTTAGCCCCCCAGGGACAAAGGCTGTTTTTT
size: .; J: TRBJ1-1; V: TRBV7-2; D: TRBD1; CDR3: CASSLGRAPGQTNTEAFF; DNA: TGTGCCAGCAGCTTAGGAAGGGCGCCGGGACAGACGAACACTGAAGCTTTCTTT
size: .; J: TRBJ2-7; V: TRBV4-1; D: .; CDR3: CASSQDVRGHLEQYF; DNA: TGCGCCAGCAGCCAAGATGTTAGGGGACACCTCGAGCAGTACTTC
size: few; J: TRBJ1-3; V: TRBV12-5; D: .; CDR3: CASGLGSHYRDSGNTIYF; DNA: TGTGCTAGTGGTTTGGGCTCCCACTACAGGGATAGTGGAAACACCATATATTTT
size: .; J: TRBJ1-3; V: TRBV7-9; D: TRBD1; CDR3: CASSDNRGGNTIYF; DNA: TGTGCCAGCAGCGACAACAGGGGAGGAAACACCATATATTTT
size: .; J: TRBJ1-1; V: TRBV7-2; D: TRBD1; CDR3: CASSIGQGRTEAFF; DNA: TGTGCCAGCAGCATAGGACAGGGAAGGACTGAAGCTTTCTTT
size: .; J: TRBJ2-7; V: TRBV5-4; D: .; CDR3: CASRYPPGQYF; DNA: TGTGCCAGCAGGTATCCCCCGGGGCAGTACTTC
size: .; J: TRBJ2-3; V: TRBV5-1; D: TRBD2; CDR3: CASSWTSGVPDTQYF; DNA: TGCGCCAGCAGCTGGACTAGCGGGGTTCCCGATACGCAGTATTTT
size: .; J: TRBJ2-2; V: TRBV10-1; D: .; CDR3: CATQRPSRSTGELFF; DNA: TGCGCCACCCAACGGCCCTCTAGGAGCACCGGGGAGCTGTTTTTT
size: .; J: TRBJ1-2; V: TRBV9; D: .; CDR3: CASSSQGGDYGYTF; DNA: TGTGCCAGCAGCAGCCAAGGGGGGGACTATGGCTACACCTTC
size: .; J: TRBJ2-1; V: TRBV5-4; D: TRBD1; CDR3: CASSLGTGGNEQFF; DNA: TGTGCCAGCAGCTTGGGGACAGGAGGTAATGAGCAGTTCTTC
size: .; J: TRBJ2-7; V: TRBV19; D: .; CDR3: CASSRGTSYEQYF; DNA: TGTGCCAGTAGTCGGGGTACCTCCTACGAGCAGTACTTC
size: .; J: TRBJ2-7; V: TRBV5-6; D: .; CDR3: CASSFRGTGFYEQYF; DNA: TGTGCCAGCAGCTTTAGGGGCACAGGATTCTACGAGCAGTACTTC
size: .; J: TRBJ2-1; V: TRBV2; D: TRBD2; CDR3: CASSEGIRLAGVAFF; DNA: TGTGCCAGCAGTGAAGGTATTAGACTAGCGGGGGTGGCGTTCTTC
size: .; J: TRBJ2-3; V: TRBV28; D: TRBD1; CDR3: CASRDRPQGASDTQYF; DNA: TGTGCCAGCAGAGATCGCCCACAGGGGGCCAGTGATACGCAGTATTTT
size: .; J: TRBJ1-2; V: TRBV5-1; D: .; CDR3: CASSLTDDRRRNGYTF; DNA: TGCGCCAGCAGCTTGACCGACGACAGGCGGAGGAATGGCTACACCTTC
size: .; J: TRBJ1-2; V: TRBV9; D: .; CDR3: CASSVGGGANYGYTF; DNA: TGTGCCAGCAGCGTAGGGGGAGGAGCTAACTATGGCTACACCTTC
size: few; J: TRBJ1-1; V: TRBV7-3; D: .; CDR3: CASSAQGTEAFF; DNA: TGTGCCAGCAGCGCCCAGGGCACTGAAGCTTTCTTT
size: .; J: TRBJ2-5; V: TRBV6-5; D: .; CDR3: CASSQGRGETQYF; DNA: TGTGCCAGCAGTCAGGGCAGGGGAGAGACCCAGTACTTC
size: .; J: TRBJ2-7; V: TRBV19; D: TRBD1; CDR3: CASSWDRGREQYF; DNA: TGTGCCAGTAGCTGGGACAGGGGGCGCGAGCAGTACTTC
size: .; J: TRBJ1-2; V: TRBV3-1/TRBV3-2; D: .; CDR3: CASSPIRVFHYGYTF; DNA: TGTGCCAGCAGTCCTATTCGGGTCTTCCACTATGGCTACACCTTC
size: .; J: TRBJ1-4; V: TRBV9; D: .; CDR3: CASSGASMAGMPTNEKLFF; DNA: TGTGCCAGCAGCGGAGCATCTATGGCAGGGATGCCAACTAATGAAAAACTGTTTTTT
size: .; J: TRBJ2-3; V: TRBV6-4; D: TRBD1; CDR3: CASSDSNRGQYF; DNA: TGTGCCAGCAGTGACTCGAACAGGGGGCAGTATTTT
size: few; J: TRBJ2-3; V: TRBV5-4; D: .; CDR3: CASSLGGRMDTQYF; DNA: TGTGCCAGCAGCTTAGGAGGGAGGATGGATACGCAGTATTTT
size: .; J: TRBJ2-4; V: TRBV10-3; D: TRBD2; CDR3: CAISTSGGVGNIQYF; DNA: TGTGCCATCAGTACTAGCGGGGGAGTGGGGAACATTCAGTACTTC
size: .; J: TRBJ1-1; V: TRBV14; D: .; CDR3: CASSPLGARVYTEAFF; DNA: TGTGCCAGCAGCCCATTGGGGGCGAGGGTGTACACTGAAGCTTTCTTT
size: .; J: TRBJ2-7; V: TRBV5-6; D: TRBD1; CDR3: CASRSQGAWEQYF; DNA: TGTGCCAGCAGGAGTCAGGGGGCATGGGAGCAGTACTTC
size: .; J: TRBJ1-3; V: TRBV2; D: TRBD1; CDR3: CASSTQGGNTIYF; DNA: TGTGCCAGCAGTACACAGGGGGGAAACACCATATATTTT
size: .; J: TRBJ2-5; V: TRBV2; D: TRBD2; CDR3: CASSEGLAGAQTQYF; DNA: TGTGCCAGCAGTGAGGGACTAGCGGGGGCCCAGACCCAGTACTTC
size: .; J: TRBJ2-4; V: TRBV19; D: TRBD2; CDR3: CASNPRLAGFKNIQYF; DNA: TGTGCCAGCAACCCTAGACTAGCGGGGTTCAAAAACATTCAGTACTTC
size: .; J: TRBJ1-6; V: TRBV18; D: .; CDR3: CASSPGAALHF; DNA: TGTGCCAGCTCACCGGGGGCAGCCCTCCACTTT
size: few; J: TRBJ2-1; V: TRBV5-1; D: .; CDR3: CASTTGGEVYNEQFF; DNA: TGCGCCAGCACGACCGGCGGGGAGGTATACAATGAGCAGTTCTTC
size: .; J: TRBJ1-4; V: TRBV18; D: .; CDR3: CASSSGAVYEKLFF; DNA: TGTGCCAGCTCATCAGGGGCGGTCTATGAAAAACTGTTTTTT
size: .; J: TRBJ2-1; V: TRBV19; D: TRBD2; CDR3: CASRPRGGNEQFF; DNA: TGTGCCAGCCGGCCCCGGGGGGGCAATGAGCAGTTCTTC
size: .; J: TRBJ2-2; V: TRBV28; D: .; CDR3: CASRGRSTGELFF; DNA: TGTGCCAGCAGGGGGCGCAGCACCGGGGAGCTGTTTTTT
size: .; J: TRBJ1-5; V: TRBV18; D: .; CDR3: CASSPTWGPDQPQHF; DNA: TGTGCCAGCTCACCTACTTGGGGGCCAGATCAGCCCCAGCATTTT
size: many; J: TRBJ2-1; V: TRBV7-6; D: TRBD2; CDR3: CASKRGQRGDNEQFF; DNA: TGTGCCAGCAAGCGGGGCCAGCGGGGGGACAATGAGCAGTTCTTC
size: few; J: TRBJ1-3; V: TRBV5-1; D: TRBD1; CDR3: CASSQGGTGSGNTIYF; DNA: TGCGCCAGCAGCCAAGGAGGGACAGGGTCCGGAAACACCATATATTTT
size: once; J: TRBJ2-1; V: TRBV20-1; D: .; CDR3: CSAQFYNEQFF; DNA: TGCAGTGCTCAGTTTTACAATGAGCAGTTCTTC
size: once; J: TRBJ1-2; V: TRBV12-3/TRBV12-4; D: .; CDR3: CASMGENYGYTF; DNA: TGTGCCAGCATGGGCGAGAACTATGGCTACACCTTC
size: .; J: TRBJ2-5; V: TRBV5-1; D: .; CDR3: CASSLLGTEETQYF; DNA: TGCGCCAGCAGCTTGTTAGGGACTGAAGAGACCCAGTACTTC
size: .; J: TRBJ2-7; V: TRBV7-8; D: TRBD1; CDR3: CASRRDRWREQYF; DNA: TGTGCCAGCCGCCGGGACAGGTGGCGCGAGCAGTACTTC